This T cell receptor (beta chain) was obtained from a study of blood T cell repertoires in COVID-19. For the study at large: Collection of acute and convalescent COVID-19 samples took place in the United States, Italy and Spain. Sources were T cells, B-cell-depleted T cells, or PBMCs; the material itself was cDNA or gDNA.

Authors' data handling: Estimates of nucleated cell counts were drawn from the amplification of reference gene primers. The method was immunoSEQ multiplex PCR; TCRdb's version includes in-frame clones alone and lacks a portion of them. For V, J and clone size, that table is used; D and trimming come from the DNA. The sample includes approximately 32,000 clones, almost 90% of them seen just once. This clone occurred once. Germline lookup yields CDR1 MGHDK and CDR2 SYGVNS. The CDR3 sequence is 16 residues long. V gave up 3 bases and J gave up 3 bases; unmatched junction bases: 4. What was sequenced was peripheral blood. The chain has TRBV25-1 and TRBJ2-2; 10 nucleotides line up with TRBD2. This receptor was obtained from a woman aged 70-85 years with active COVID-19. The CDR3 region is CASSDSLAGDTGELFF. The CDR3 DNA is TGTGCCAGCAGTGACAGTCTAGCGGGGGACACCGGGGAGCTGTTTTTT.